This T cell receptor (beta chain) originates from a study of T cell repertoires in cytomegalovirus infection. Study details: Public TCR beta signatures provided an indication of both CMV infection and a matching HLA type. The study's findings and limits: Carriage of CMV together with the relevant HLA was identifiable through cumulative public TCR beta family frequency.

Using its own MiXCR run on the reads, TCRdb lists one record per CDR3 protein. The sample consists of 680,000 or so distinct CDR3 sequences, around a third of them appearing once. Deletions cut 4 bases from V and 8 bases from J, with 13 bases between. Looked up from germline, CDR1 is SGHDT and CDR2 is YYEEEE. The CDR3 is 13 amino acids. As concerns this clonotype: Its specificity is not known.

This TCR came from a human donor in good health (CMV status not recorded). Some clones in this sample may be carry-over from other donors' samples. The chain joins TRBV5-6 to TRBJ2-1; D unclear. The input for sequencing was cultured PBMCs, taken from culture after CMV antigen stimulation. CDR3 amino acids: CASSRAPADEQFF. The CDR3, as DNA: TGTGCCAGCAGCCGGGCCCCGGCGGATGAGCAGTTCTTC.